The 27 T cell receptor beta chains below all came from one sample that was sequenced in a study of T cell repertoires in cytomegalovirus infection. Via MiXCR, TCRdb re-called the reads, giving one row per CDR3 protein. The sample records about half a million distinct CDR3 sequences, roughly 42% being singletons. These TCRs' antigens remain unknown. Material: cultured PBMCs, obtained from culture after CMV antigen stimulation. Source of these receptors: a human donor in good health (CMV status not recorded). Some clones in this sample may be carry-over from other donors' samples.

The rearrangement links TRBV7-8 to TRBJ2-7; the match to TRBD2 covers 7 bases. The germline CDR1 and CDR2 sequences are SGHVS and FQNEAQ. After removal of 5 bases from V and 3 bases from J, the junction contained 10 bases not matched to a gene. The CDR3 consists of 15 residues. CDR3 DNA sequence: TGTGCCAGCAGCGCTAGCGGTGCAAGGGGCTACGAGCAGTACTTC. The encoded protein is CASSASGARGYEQYF.

This clonotype has more than one count but fewer than ten. For the CDR3, the DNA is TGTGCCAGCAGCTTGGGACAGGACCGCTCCTATGACAATGAGCAGTTCTTC. It specifies CASSLGQDRSYDNEQFF. The gene calls are TRBV7-2 and TRBJ2-1, with 8 bases identical to TRBD1. Trimming removed 3 bases from V and 5 bases from J; junction bases left unmatched: 12. CDR1 SGHTA and CDR2 FQGNSA come from the germline V gene. CDR3 length: 17 residues.

This chain connects TRBV6-7 to TRBJ1-1; D unresolved. TRBV6-7 is placed among ORFs of uncertain function. V was pared by 2 bases and J by 2 bases, with 12 bases between. The CDR3 sequence is 15 residues long. In DNA, the CDR3 is TGTGCCAGCAGTTACGCCGGCAGCCCTAACACTGAAGCTTTCTTT. Residues: CASSYAGSPNTEAFF.

This clonotype was seen a few times. The rearrangement joins TRBV12-3 or TRBV12-4 to TRBJ2-1, with a possible D match to TRBD2 (5 bases). This CDR3 is 13 amino acids long. V lost 7 bases and J lost 7, with 14 bases in between. CDR3 in amino acids: CASIPGIRNEQFF. The CDR3 nucleotides read TGTGCCAGCATCCCGGGGATCAGGAATGAGCAGTTCTTC.

This clonotype was seen once. The rearrangement links TRBV5-1 to TRBJ2-2; 8 positions match TRBD2. CDR3 length: 18 residues. Germline CDR1 is SGHRS and CDR2 is YFSETQ. Losses at the gene ends were 0 bases for V and 5 bases for J; bases not matched to a gene: 12. CDR3 DNA: TGCGCCAGCAGCTTGGTCGGGGGGGAGCTGCCGATGACCGGGGAGCTGTTTTTT. Translating gives CASSLVGGELPMTGELFF. The variable domain in full, with the rest retrieved from reference TRBV5-1 and TRBJ2-2, is KAGVTQTPRYLIKTRGQQVTLSCSPISGHRSVSWYQQTPGQGLQFLFEYFSETQRNKGNFPGRFSGRQFSNSRSEMNVSTLELGDSALYLCASSLVGGELPMTGELFFGEGSRLTVL.

V is TRBV19 and J is TRBJ2-7; a possible D gene is TRBD1 (5 bases). This CDR3 has 13 residues. The germline V gene encodes CDR1 LNHDA and CDR2 SQIVND (reference sequence). Trimming removed 6 bases at V and 2 bases at J, with 11 bases between. CDR3 residues: CASRDRATYEQYF. The CDR3 DNA reads TGTGCCAGTAGAGACAGAGCCACCTACGAGCAGTACTTC.

V gene TRBV7-9 combines with J gene TRBJ2-1; 13 nucleotides align to TRBD2. The germline V gene has CDR1 SEHNR and CDR2 FQNEAQ (reference sequence). V trimming: 4 bases; J trimming: 13 bases; junction bases outside the gene matches: 16. This CDR3 comprises 17 residues. The CDR3: CASSSVSGLAGAAQQFF. DNA of the CDR3: TGTGCCAGCAGCTCCGTATCCGGACTAGCGGGAGCCGCCCAACAGTTCTTC.

The genes are TRBV12-3 or TRBV12-4 and TRBJ1-1, with 10 nucleotides matching TRBD1. Trimming removed 6 bases from V and 5 bases from J; junction bases left unmatched: 9. The CDR3 is 15 residues long. The CDR3 here is CASRGQGRGQTEAFF. The CDR3 coding sequence is TGTGCCAGCAGGGGACAGGGGCGGGGGCAGACTGAAGCTTTCTTT.

There are many counts of this clonotype. The DNA for the CDR3 is TGTGCCAGCAGTGAATTACGAACTAATGAAAAACTGTTTTTT. Protein: CASSELRTNEKLFF. This rearrangement joins TRBV6-1 to TRBJ1-4, with D unclear. The CDR3 length is 14 residues. V lost 2 bases, J lost 1 base, and 5 bases lay in between. Germline values: CDR1 MNHNS, CDR2 SASEGT.

This chain links TRBV5-1 with TRBJ2-5, with D possibly being TRBD2 (5 bases). Deletions cut 5 bases from V and 1 base from J, with 12 bases between. The CDR3 length is 14 residues. The germline V gene encodes CDR1 SGHRS and CDR2 YFSETQ. As DNA, the CDR3 is TGCGCCAGCAGTAGCCGGACTGTCCAAGAGACCCAGTACTTC. Protein sequence: CASSSRTVQETQYF.

The sample holds a few counts of this clonotype. The chain joins TRBV12-3 or TRBV12-4 to TRBJ2-1; D uncertain. V was shortened by 4 bases and J by 2 bases, with 12 bases between the two germline ends. The CDR3 runs 15 residues. The CDR3 region has the DNA TGTGCCAGCAGTTGGTTCCAGGCGACCTACAATGAGCAGTTCTTC. It yields the protein CASSWFQATYNEQFF.

This clonotype was observed a handful of times. This chain joins TRBV18 and TRBJ2-7; 10 bases fit TRBD1. CDR3 length: 14 residues. The V gene's germline CDR1 is KGHSH and CDR2 LQKENI. The ends lost 7 bases at V and 4 bases at J; junction bases unmatched: 7. The CDR3: CASYGTGAGYEQYF. In DNA form, the CDR3 reads TGTGCCAGCTACGGGACAGGGGCTGGATACGAGCAGTACTTC.

This clonotype has a single count. The chain is built from TRBV11-2 and TRBJ2-3; 9 bases match TRBD1. V lost 7 bases and J lost 2; bases outside the gene matches: 13. The CDR3 is 17 residues long. The germline V gene has CDR1 SGHAT and CDR2 FQNNGV. CDR3 sequence reads: CASTKGQGTIVTDTQYF. DNA of the CDR3: TGTGCCAGCACCAAGGGACAGGGAACAATTGTCACAGATACGCAGTATTTT.

This clonotype has a handful of counts. V and J are TRBV6-2 or TRBV6-3 and TRBJ2-1, with TRBD2 matching 7 bases. After removal of 5 bases from V and 6 bases from J, the junction contained 13 bases not matched to a gene. The length of the CDR3 is 16 residues. In germline, CDR1 is MNHEY, CDR2 SVGEGT. CDR3 in amino acids: CASSQGAGYPSNEQFF. CDR3 nucleotide sequence: TGTGCCAGCAGTCAAGGAGCGGGATACCCTTCCAATGAGCAGTTCTTC.

This clonotype was counted only a few times. V usage is TRBV7-4 and J usage is TRBJ2-7, with D perhaps TRBD2 (6 bases). Trimming stripped 5 bases from V and 3 bases from J, with 17 bases between. The CDR3 extends over 15 amino acids. Germline CDR1 reads SGHVT; CDR2 reads SQSDAQ. The CDR3 reads CASSQRVSGNYEQYF. In DNA, the CDR3 is TGTGCCAGCAGCCAACGGGTTAGCGGAAACTACGAGCAGTACTTC.

This clonotype was counted between two and nine times. CDR3 sequence reads: CATSRPEEQETQYF. The CDR3 coding sequence is TGTGCCACCAGCAGACCTGAAGAACAAGAGACCCAGTACTTC. The chain couples TRBV15 to TRBJ2-5; D is unresolved. Germline V gives CDR1 LNHNV, CDR2 YYDKDF (reference sequence). The germline V and J ends were trimmed by 2 bases and 2 bases, with 9 bases remaining between them. The CDR3 consists of 14 residues. The whole variable domain, filled in from reference TRBV15 and TRBJ2-5, reads DAMVIQNPRYQVTQFGKPVTLSCSQTLNHNVMYWYQQKSSQAPKLLFHYYDKDFNNEADTPDNFQSRRPNTSFCFLDIRSPGLGDTAMYLCATSRPEEQETQYFGPGTRLLVL.

V gene TRBV5-4 combines with J gene TRBJ1-1; D is perhaps TRBD1 (6 bases). The germline CDR1 and CDR2 sequences are SGHNT and YYREEE (reference sequence). With 4 bases removed from V and 4 bases from J, the gap between germline ends came to 14 bases. The length of the CDR3 is 14 residues. In nucleotides, the CDR3 is TGTGCCAGCAGCAGAGGGACACCCGGCACTGAAGCTTTCTTT. As protein: CASSRGTPGTEAFF.

The chain is built from TRBV5-1 and TRBJ2-5, with 9 bases that match TRBD2. CDR1 and CDR2 (germline): SGHRS, YFSETQ. J was trimmed by 5 bases and V by 1 base; bases with no gene match: 6. This CDR3 is 15 amino acids long. CDR3 bases: TGCGCCAGCAGCTTGATGATAGCGGGAGACGAGACCCAGTACTTC. This translates into CASSLMIAGDETQYF.

This clonotype was seen only a few times. The CDR3 reads CASSLAAYSTEAFF. The CDR3 region has the DNA TGTGCCAGCAGCTTAGCTGCGTATAGCACTGAAGCTTTCTTT. The V gene is TRBV7-9, the J gene TRBJ1-1; D call uncertain. Looked up from germline, CDR1 is SEHNR and CDR2 is FQNEAQ (reference sequence). V was shortened by 0 bases and J by 4 bases, with 9 bases between the two germline ends. This CDR3 spans 14 amino acids.

The table lists this clonotype with a few counts. A junction boundary mismatches the germline segment, possibly from a read error. The CDR3: CASSLPSNNEQFF. In nucleotides, the CDR3 is TGTGCCAGCAGCCTTCCCTCCAACAATGAGCAGTTCTTC. The genes are TRBV6-2 or TRBV6-3 and TRBJ2-1; the D is unclear. Germline CDR1 MNHEY, CDR2 SVGEGT. The CDR3 spans 13 residues.

The chain joins TRBV20-1 to TRBJ1-6; D gene uncertain. This CDR3 is built from 16 residues. Germline lookup yields CDR1 DFQATT and CDR2 SNEGSKA (reference sequence). V was pared by 1 base and J by 6 bases, with 16 bases between. The CDR3 protein is CSARGLWEEGNSPLHF. The CDR3 nucleotides read TGCAGTGCTAGAGGCCTCTGGGAAGAGGGTAATTCACCCCTCCACTTT.

This clonotype was observed a few times. The rearrangement links TRBV12-3 or TRBV12-4 to TRBJ2-5; 9 bases are a match to TRBD2. V gave up 6 bases and J gave up 4 bases; unmatched junction bases: 9. The CDR3 runs to 15 residues. The CDR3 here is CASRFSGRGAETQYF. CDR3 nucleotides: TGTGCCAGCAGATTTAGCGGGAGAGGGGCAGAGACCCAGTACTTC.

The CDR3 spells CASSLWGSGGNTIYF. The CDR3 nucleotides read TGTGCCAGCAGCTTATGGGGTTCGGGAGGAAACACCATATATTTT. The chain joins TRBV7-2 to TRBJ1-3; D is unresolved. Germline CDR1 and CDR2: SGHTA and FQGNSA. The CDR3 extends over 15 amino acids. V was trimmed by 2 bases and J by 4 bases, leaving 12 bases between them.

The chain joins TRBV6-1 to TRBJ2-1; maybe TRBD1 (5 bases). With 5 bases removed from V and 5 bases from J, the gap between germline ends came to 10 bases. CDR1 MNHNS and CDR2 SASEGT come from the germline V gene. This CDR3 has 13 residues. The CDR3 loop reads CASSRGQDNEQFF. The CDR3 DNA is TGTGCCAGCAGTAGGGGCCAAGACAATGAGCAGTTCTTC.

This sequence joins TRBV10-3 and TRBJ2-1, with 15 nucleotides matching TRBD2. Per the germline V gene, CDR1 is ENHRY and CDR2 is SYGVKD. V lost 6 bases to trimming and J lost 4 bases; unmatched junction nucleotides: 4. This CDR3 comprises 16 residues. CDR3 sequence (DNA): TGTGCCATCAGGCCCGGGACTAGCGGGGGGTACAATGAGCAGTTCTTC. It specifies CAIRPGTSGGYNEQFF.

The chain carries TRBV7-9 and TRBJ1-2, with D unresolved. The CDR3 length is 12 residues. CDR1 and CDR2 from the germline V gene are SEHNR and FQNEAQ (reference sequence). The V end lost 3 bases, the J end lost 5 bases, and 7 bases lay between the germline ends. The DNA for the CDR3 is TGTGCCAGCAGCTTTCCCCCATATGGCTACACCTTC. Translating gives CASSFPPYGYTF.

The V call is TRBV11-2, the J call TRBJ2-7; D gene uncertain. The CDR3 runs to 14 residues. Between the trimmed V and J ends, which lost 0 bases and 1 base, there was a span of 7 bases. Germline lookup yields CDR1 SGHAT and CDR2 FQNNGV. Here the CDR3 DNA reads TGTGCCAGCAGCTTAGAACGGCGGTCCTACGAGCAGTACTTC. This codes for CASSLERRSYEQYF. The entire variable domain, with the rest obtained from reference TRBV11-2 and TRBJ2-7, is as follows: EAGVAQSPRYKIIEKRQSVAFWCNPISGHATLYWYQQILGQGPKLLIQFQNNGVVDDSQLPKDRFSAERLKGVDSTLKIQPAKLEDSAVYLCASSLERRSYEQYFGPGTRLTVT.